The TCR beta chain described here comes from a study of siplizumab effects on memory and regulatory T cells. Findings and limits, study-wide: The naive T cell population seemed more diverse than memory cells and seemed a major contributor to the alloresponse. Roughly 75-97% of dividing CD4+ or CD8+ clones were without an attributable naive or memory phenotype. Sequences below about 10^-5 frequency were poorly captured, limiting mapping of alloreactive clones.

As regards this clone: What it binds is unknown.

The CDR3 totals 14 residues. Germline CDR1 and CDR2: SEHNR and FQNEAQ (reference sequence). The V end lost 1 base, the J end lost 5 bases, and 11 bases lay between the germline ends. Each sample contributed around 10^5 TCR templates to the assay. Profiling relied on immunoSEQ multiplex PCR, and the TCRdb table lists in-frame clones only, not all of them. The sample records more than 90,000 clones, just under 95% being singletons. The chain is built from TRBV7-9 and TRBJ1-2, with a weak D call TRBD1 (5 bases). This clonotype originated in a human donor in good health. Sequencing was performed on non-Treg CD4+ T cells sorted from blood. DNA for the CDR3: TGTGCCAGCAGCTTAGTACCGGGGGGGTATGGCTACACCTTC. Amino acids: CASSLVPGGYGYTF. The full variable domain, with the rest looked up from reference TRBV7-9 and TRBJ1-2, is DTGVSQNPRHKITKRGQNVTFRCDPISEHNRLYWYRQTLGQGPEFLTYFQNEAQLEKSRLLSDRFSAERPKGSFSTLEIQRTEQGDSAMYLCASSLVPGGYGYTFGSGTRLTVV.